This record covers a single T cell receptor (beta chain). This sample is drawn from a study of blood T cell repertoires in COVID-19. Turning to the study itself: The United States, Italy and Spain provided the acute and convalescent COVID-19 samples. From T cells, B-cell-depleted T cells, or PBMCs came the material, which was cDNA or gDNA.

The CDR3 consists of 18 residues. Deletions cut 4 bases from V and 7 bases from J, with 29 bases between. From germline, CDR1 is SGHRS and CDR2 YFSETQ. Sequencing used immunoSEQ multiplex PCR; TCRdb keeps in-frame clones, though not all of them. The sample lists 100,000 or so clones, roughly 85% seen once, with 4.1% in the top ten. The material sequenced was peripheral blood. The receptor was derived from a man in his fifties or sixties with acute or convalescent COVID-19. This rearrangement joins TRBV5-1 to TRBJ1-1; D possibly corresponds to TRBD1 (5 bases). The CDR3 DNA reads TGCGCCAGCAGCCCGGGGGAGGGCGATCGAGCCCTAGTACATGAAGCTTTCTTT. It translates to CASSPGEGDRALVHEAFF.